Listed below are T cell receptor beta chains from one sample, sequenced in a study of human T cells and chemical hapten exposure. TCRdb processed the RACE reads anew with MiXCR; each CDR3 protein has one entry. The sample shows 150,000 to 200,000 distinct CDR3 sequences, around 30% of them seen only once. The sequencing used whole blood, collected in connection with sensitization to the hapten diphenylcyclopropenone (DPC). Source of these receptors: a woman in her twenties or thirties with alopecia areata. Some clones in this sample may be carry-over from other donors' samples. Each CDR3 is given with its conserved first and last residue. The order of the fields is J gene, clone size, D gene, V gene, CDR3 DNA, CDR3 protein. The D gene is left open where the match is weak. Clone size appears in some rows only: once, few, many, or a class for an expanded clone.

j_call: TRBJ2-3
clone_size: few
d_call: NA
v_call: TRBV7-3
cdr3_nt: TGTGCCAGCAGCTTAGGTGGCAGCAGAGATACGCAGTATTTT
cdr3_aa: CASSLGGSRDTQYF

j_call: TRBJ2-1
clone_size: NA
d_call: NA
v_call: TRBV29-1
cdr3_nt: TGCAGCGCACCGGGCGGACTTTCCAATGAGCAGTTCTTC
cdr3_aa: CSAPGGLSNEQFF

j_call: TRBJ1-6
clone_size: few
d_call: NA
v_call: TRBV6-5
cdr3_nt: TGTGCCAGCAGAAAGGGTAGCTCACCCCTCCACTTT
cdr3_aa: CASRKGSSPLHF

j_call: TRBJ2-2
clone_size: NA
d_call: NA
v_call: TRBV5-1
cdr3_nt: TGCGCCAGCAGCGGGGGGACGAACACCGGGGAGCTGTTTTTT
cdr3_aa: CASSGGTNTGELFF

j_call: TRBJ1-3
clone_size: NA
d_call: NA
v_call: TRBV28
cdr3_nt: TGTGCCAGCAGTTCAGGGATCTCTGGAAACACCATATATTTT
cdr3_aa: CASSSGISGNTIYF

j_call: TRBJ1-3
clone_size: few
d_call: TRBD1
v_call: TRBV20-1
cdr3_nt: TGCAGTGCTCGACAGGGCTCTGGAAACACCATATATTTT
cdr3_aa: CSARQGSGNTIYF

j_call: TRBJ2-3
clone_size: NA
d_call: TRBD2
v_call: TRBV3-1
cdr3_nt: TGTGCCAGCAGCCCAGGACTAGCGGGAGGGCCGCAGTATTTT
cdr3_aa: CASSPGLAGGPQYF

j_call: TRBJ2-1
clone_size: few
d_call: NA
v_call: TRBV7-9
cdr3_nt: TGTGCCAGCAGCGTTTTTAGCGGCTATGGGTACAATGAGCAGTTCTTC
cdr3_aa: CASSVFSGYGYNEQFF

j_call: TRBJ1-4
clone_size: NA
d_call: TRBD1
v_call: TRBV28
cdr3_nt: TGTGCCAGCAGTTCCTCCTGGGGCCGGGACAGGGATAAACTGTTTTTT
cdr3_aa: CASSSSWGRDRDKLFF

j_call: TRBJ2-1
clone_size: NA
d_call: NA
v_call: TRBV5-1
cdr3_nt: TGCGCCAGCGGTAAACGGTCCGGGGACAATGAGCAGTTCTTC
cdr3_aa: CASGKRSGDNEQFF

j_call: TRBJ2-5
clone_size: NA
d_call: NA
v_call: TRBV20-1
cdr3_nt: TGCAGTGTCCACCCTGACGGGACCGGGACCCAGTACTTC
cdr3_aa: CSVHPDGTGTQYF

j_call: TRBJ1-2
clone_size: NA
d_call: NA
v_call: TRBV20-1
cdr3_nt: TGCAGTGCTAGTCTGGGGGGACCTATTTTCTATGGCTACACCTTC
cdr3_aa: CSASLGGPIFYGYTF

j_call: TRBJ2-3
clone_size: NA
d_call: TRBD2
v_call: TRBV29-1
cdr3_nt: TGCAGCGTTGGGGGTGAGGCTAGCGGGGCGCCAGATACGCAGTATTTT
cdr3_aa: CSVGGEASGAPDTQYF

j_call: TRBJ1-2
clone_size: few
d_call: TRBD1
v_call: TRBV5-6
cdr3_nt: TGTGCCAGCAGCTTCGAGGGGGCTGGCTATGGCTACACCTTC
cdr3_aa: CASSFEGAGYGYTF

j_call: TRBJ2-2
clone_size: few
d_call: NA
v_call: TRBV11-2
cdr3_nt: TGTGCCAGCAGCTTAGAAGCCAGCTCCCTTAGTGTCGGGGAGCTGTTTTTT
cdr3_aa: CASSLEASSLSVGELFF

j_call: TRBJ1-2
clone_size: few
d_call: TRBD1
v_call: TRBV28
cdr3_nt: TGTGCCAGCAGTTTGACTACAGGGGGCAGCGGCTACACCTTC
cdr3_aa: CASSLTTGGSGYTF

j_call: TRBJ2-3
clone_size: few
d_call: TRBD2
v_call: TRBV28
cdr3_nt: TGTGCCAGCAGTTTTACTAGCGGGAGGGCCGCAGATACGCAGTATTTT
cdr3_aa: CASSFTSGRAADTQYF

j_call: TRBJ2-5
clone_size: few
d_call: NA
v_call: TRBV12-3/TRBV12-4
cdr3_nt: TGTGCCAGCAGGAAATCAGGGTTAGAGACCCAGTACTTC
cdr3_aa: CASRKSGLETQYF

j_call: TRBJ1-1
clone_size: NA
d_call: NA
v_call: TRBV29-1
cdr3_nt: TGCAGCGTTAACAGGAACACTGAAGCTTTCTTT
cdr3_aa: CSVNRNTEAFF

j_call: TRBJ2-1
clone_size: many
d_call: TRBD2
v_call: TRBV29-1
cdr3_nt: TGCAGCGTTGAAGCGCAGTTAGCGGGAGGGACCCATGAGCAGTTCTTC
cdr3_aa: CSVEAQLAGGTHEQFF

j_call: TRBJ2-1
clone_size: NA
d_call: TRBD1
v_call: TRBV28
cdr3_nt: TGTGCCAGCAGTGGGACAGGGATGCACAATGAGCAGTTCTTC
cdr3_aa: CASSGTGMHNEQFF

j_call: TRBJ2-3
clone_size: many
d_call: TRBD1
v_call: TRBV28
cdr3_nt: TGTGCCAGCAGCCCGGGACAGGGCACAGATACGCAGTATTTT
cdr3_aa: CASSPGQGTDTQYF

j_call: TRBJ1-2
clone_size: NA
d_call: NA
v_call: TRBV12-3/TRBV12-4
cdr3_nt: TGTGCCAGCAGTAATGACAACTATGGCTACACCTTC
cdr3_aa: CASSNDNYGYTF

j_call: TRBJ2-2
clone_size: few
d_call: TRBD2
v_call: TRBV28
cdr3_nt: TGTGCCAGCAGTCTGAGCGGGCTAGCGGAGAACACCGGGGAGCTGTTTTTT
cdr3_aa: CASSLSGLAENTGELFF

j_call: TRBJ2-7
clone_size: NA
d_call: TRBD2
v_call: TRBV7-2
cdr3_nt: TGTGCCAGCAGCCCACGTCTAGCGGGGGTCTACGAGCAGTACTTC
cdr3_aa: CASSPRLAGVYEQYF

j_call: TRBJ1-1
clone_size: many
d_call: NA
v_call: TRBV11-2
cdr3_nt: TGTGCCAGCAGCTTAGGAGGGGCGAGCACTGAAGCTTTCTTT
cdr3_aa: CASSLGGASTEAFF

j_call: TRBJ2-1
clone_size: NA
d_call: NA
v_call: TRBV7-8
cdr3_nt: TGTGCCAGCAGCATCCAAGTCTACAATGAGCAGTTCTTC
cdr3_aa: CASSIQVYNEQFF

j_call: TRBJ2-2
clone_size: NA
d_call: NA
v_call: TRBV6-5
cdr3_nt: TGTGCCACCGGGGGGAACACCGGGGAGCTGTTTTTT
cdr3_aa: CATGGNTGELFF

j_call: TRBJ2-7
clone_size: NA
d_call: TRBD2
v_call: TRBV4-1
cdr3_nt: TGCGCCAGCAGCCAAGATTCGCTAGCGGGGTCCTACGAGCAGTACTTC
cdr3_aa: CASSQDSLAGSYEQYF

j_call: TRBJ1-4
clone_size: NA
d_call: TRBD1
v_call: TRBV10-3
cdr3_nt: TGTGCCATCAGTGACTCCGGGACAGCTAATGAAAAACTGTTTTTT
cdr3_aa: CAISDSGTANEKLFF

j_call: TRBJ2-7
clone_size: few
d_call: NA
v_call: TRBV29-1
cdr3_nt: TGCAGCGTAGCTACCGGGACGGCGCTCTACGAGCAGTACTTC
cdr3_aa: CSVATGTALYEQYF

j_call: TRBJ2-5
clone_size: NA
d_call: NA
v_call: TRBV29-1
cdr3_nt: TGCAGCGTTGAAGAACAGGGACGCGCTTGGGGGGAGACCCAGTACTTC
cdr3_aa: CSVEEQGRAWGETQYF

j_call: TRBJ2-2
clone_size: NA
d_call: NA
v_call: TRBV2
cdr3_nt: TGTGCCCTATTAGACAGGTCCACCGGGGAGCTGTTTTTT
cdr3_aa: CALLDRSTGELFF

j_call: TRBJ1-5
clone_size: NA
d_call: NA
v_call: TRBV20-1
cdr3_nt: TGCAGTGCTAGCCTCGGACAGCCTTTTTTCAATCAGCCCCAGCATTTT
cdr3_aa: CSASLGQPFFNQPQHF

j_call: TRBJ2-1
clone_size: few
d_call: TRBD2
v_call: TRBV19
cdr3_nt: TGTGCCAGTAGGCCTAGCGGGGGGGCCTACAATGAGCAGTTCTTC
cdr3_aa: CASRPSGGAYNEQFF

j_call: TRBJ2-2
clone_size: NA
d_call: NA
v_call: TRBV18
cdr3_nt: TGTGCCAGCTCACCGCAGGAACAGGGAAACACCGGGGAGCTGTTTTTT
cdr3_aa: CASSPQEQGNTGELFF

j_call: TRBJ1-2
clone_size: few
d_call: TRBD1
v_call: TRBV9
cdr3_nt: TGTGCCAGCAGCGTAGTGTCAGGGGGCAACTATGGCTACACCTTC
cdr3_aa: CASSVVSGGNYGYTF

j_call: TRBJ2-1
clone_size: few
d_call: NA
v_call: TRBV29-1
cdr3_nt: TGCAGCGTTGCCCAAAGCTCCTACAATGAGCAGTTCTTC
cdr3_aa: CSVAQSSYNEQFF

j_call: TRBJ1-4
clone_size: few
d_call: TRBD1
v_call: TRBV9
cdr3_nt: TGTGCCAGCAGCGGAGAGGGGACAGGGAGTGAAAAACTGTTTTTT
cdr3_aa: CASSGEGTGSEKLFF

j_call: TRBJ2-7
clone_size: NA
d_call: TRBD1
v_call: TRBV28
cdr3_nt: TGTGCCAGCAGTAAAAGACAGGGGTTCTTTAGCGAGCAGTACTTC
cdr3_aa: CASSKRQGFFSEQYF

j_call: TRBJ2-7
clone_size: NA
d_call: NA
v_call: TRBV7-2
cdr3_nt: TGTGCCAGCAGTCCTAACTCCTACGAGCAGTACTTC
cdr3_aa: CASSPNSYEQYF

j_call: TRBJ1-5
clone_size: NA
d_call: NA
v_call: TRBV7-2
cdr3_nt: TGTGCCAGCAGCTTAGCCAGGGCTTTCAATCAGCCCCAGCATTTT
cdr3_aa: CASSLARAFNQPQHF

j_call: TRBJ2-5
clone_size: NA
d_call: NA
v_call: TRBV27
cdr3_nt: TGTGCCAGCAGTCCGGACCGACTAGAGGAGACCCAGTACTTC
cdr3_aa: CASSPDRLEETQYF

j_call: TRBJ1-1
clone_size: many
d_call: NA
v_call: TRBV4-2
cdr3_nt: TGTGCCAGCAGCGTCCGGGACATCCCTAGGGGTGACACTGAAGCTTTCTTT
cdr3_aa: CASSVRDIPRGDTEAFF

j_call: TRBJ2-6
clone_size: NA
d_call: NA
v_call: TRBV6-2/TRBV6-3
cdr3_nt: TGTGCCAGCAGTACTAGATGGACGGCTAGCTCTGGGGCCAACGTCCTGACTTTC
cdr3_aa: CASSTRWTASSGANVLTF

j_call: TRBJ1-2
clone_size: NA
d_call: NA
v_call: TRBV7-9
cdr3_nt: TGTGCCAGCAGCTCATACAGGGTAGATGGCTACACCTTC
cdr3_aa: CASSSYRVDGYTF

j_call: TRBJ2-1
clone_size: NA
d_call: NA
v_call: TRBV20-1
cdr3_nt: TGCAGTGCTAGAAGTAGCGGAGATTACAATGAGCAGTTCTTC
cdr3_aa: CSARSSGDYNEQFF

j_call: TRBJ2-3
clone_size: few
d_call: TRBD2
v_call: TRBV9
cdr3_nt: TGTGCCAGCAGCGCACATCCGGCGGGGGGGGGTAGCACAGATACGCAGTATTTT
cdr3_aa: CASSAHPAGGGSTDTQYF

j_call: TRBJ2-7
clone_size: many
d_call: TRBD2
v_call: TRBV6-5
cdr3_nt: TGTGCCAGCAGTCGGACTAGCGGGAGCTACGAGCAGTACTTC
cdr3_aa: CASSRTSGSYEQYF

j_call: TRBJ2-2
clone_size: NA
d_call: NA
v_call: TRBV28
cdr3_nt: TGTGCCAGCAGGGGGCACAGAGTCTACACCGGGGAGCTGTTTTTT
cdr3_aa: CASRGHRVYTGELFF

j_call: TRBJ1-5
clone_size: few
d_call: NA
v_call: TRBV28
cdr3_nt: TGTGCCAGCAGTCCCCCTCGGATTGATAGCAATCAGCCCCAGCATTTT
cdr3_aa: CASSPPRIDSNQPQHF

j_call: TRBJ2-3
clone_size: few
d_call: NA
v_call: TRBV15
cdr3_nt: TGTGCCACCAGCATTCGGGCAGGGGGGTCTACAGATACGCAGTATTTT
cdr3_aa: CATSIRAGGSTDTQYF

j_call: TRBJ2-3
clone_size: many
d_call: NA
v_call: TRBV5-5
cdr3_nt: TGTGCCAGCAGCCCAGGGGGGCCAGATACGCAGTATTTT
cdr3_aa: CASSPGGPDTQYF